Listed below are T cell receptor beta chains from one sample, sequenced in a study of blood T cell repertoires in COVID-19. Clones were sequenced by immunoSEQ multiplex PCR, and TCRdb holds only the in-frame ones, with some missing. The table has 77,000 or so clones, roughly 89% seen once. Source material: peripheral blood. All receptors derive from a middle-aged man with active COVID-19. Each CDR3 is given with its conserved first and last residue. The D gene is left open where the match is weak. The listing skips clone size in some rows; elsewhere it reads once, few, many or a size class.

CDR3nt: TGTGCCAGCAGTGACCGGGAGAACACTGAAGCTTTCTTT
CDR3aa: CASSDRENTEAFF
d_gene: -
abundance: -
v_gene: TRBV6-1
j_gene: TRBJ1-1

CDR3nt: TGTGCCAGCAGCCCCTACCAGGACGAGCAGTACTTC
CDR3aa: CASSPYQDEQYF
d_gene: -
abundance: -
v_gene: TRBV28
j_gene: TRBJ2-7

CDR3nt: TGCGCCAGCAGCCATGGTGAGGGGGTAGATGGCTACACCTTC
CDR3aa: CASSHGEGVDGYTF
d_gene: -
abundance: -
v_gene: TRBV4-1
j_gene: TRBJ1-2

CDR3nt: TGCGCCAGCAGCTTGGAACACGCTGAAAAACTGTTTTTT
CDR3aa: CASSLEHAEKLFF
d_gene: -
abundance: -
v_gene: TRBV5-1
j_gene: TRBJ1-4

CDR3nt: TGCGCCAGCAGTCATGATGCGGGAGGGCCCTCTAGAGAGACCCAGTACTTC
CDR3aa: CASSHDAGGPSRETQYF
d_gene: TRBD2
abundance: once
v_gene: TRBV23-1
j_gene: TRBJ2-5

CDR3nt: TGCGCCAGCAGTAAAGTCGAGAATCAGCCCCAGCATTTT
CDR3aa: CASSKVENQPQHF
d_gene: -
abundance: -
v_gene: TRBV4-1
j_gene: TRBJ1-5

CDR3nt: TGTGCCAGCAGCTTAAGGGGGGCCGCGGACAGGGGAACCAGCGGCAGTGGGAAGAACACTGAAGCTTTCTTT
CDR3aa: CASSLRGAADRGTSGSGKNTEAFF
d_gene: TRBD1
abundance: -
v_gene: TRBV7-3
j_gene: TRBJ1-1

CDR3nt: TGTGCCAGCAGTGGCGGGACCTACAATGAGCAGTTCTTC
CDR3aa: CASSGGTYNEQFF
d_gene: -
abundance: -
v_gene: TRBV3-1/TRBV3-2
j_gene: TRBJ2-1

CDR3nt: TGTGCCAGCAGCGTTGAGCCCTCAGGGAGGTATGGGGCCAACGTCCTGACTTTC
CDR3aa: CASSVEPSGRYGANVLTF
d_gene: -
abundance: once
v_gene: TRBV9
j_gene: TRBJ2-6

CDR3nt: TGTGCCAGTAATAAGGTGGGAGGCACTGAAGCTTTCTTT
CDR3aa: CASNKVGGTEAFF
d_gene: -
abundance: -
v_gene: TRBV19
j_gene: TRBJ1-1

CDR3nt: TGTGCCAGCAAGGTTGGGGGGTCCCCTGAAGCTTTCTTT
CDR3aa: CASKVGGSPEAFF
d_gene: -
abundance: -
v_gene: TRBV11-2
j_gene: TRBJ1-1

CDR3nt: TGTGCCAGCAGCTTGGACCCGGTGGACAATGAGCAGTTCTTC
CDR3aa: CASSLDPVDNEQFF
d_gene: -
abundance: -
v_gene: TRBV5-4
j_gene: TRBJ2-1

CDR3nt: TGTGCCAGCAGCCTCACAGGGAATGAAAAACTGTTTTTT
CDR3aa: CASSLTGNEKLFF
d_gene: -
abundance: -
v_gene: TRBV5-6
j_gene: TRBJ1-4

CDR3nt: TGTGCCAGCTCACCAGTGAGGGAATCAGATACGCAGTATTTT
CDR3aa: CASSPVRESDTQYF
d_gene: -
abundance: -
v_gene: TRBV18
j_gene: TRBJ2-3

CDR3nt: TGTGCCAGCAGCCAAGGGCGGTTGAGCAAAAACATTCAGTACTTC
CDR3aa: CASSQGRLSKNIQYF
d_gene: -
abundance: -
v_gene: TRBV3-1/TRBV3-2
j_gene: TRBJ2-4

CDR3nt: TGCGCCAGCAGCTGGGCGGTCGGCCAGGGGAATGGCTACACCTTC
CDR3aa: CASSWAVGQGNGYTF
d_gene: -
abundance: once
v_gene: TRBV5-1
j_gene: TRBJ1-2